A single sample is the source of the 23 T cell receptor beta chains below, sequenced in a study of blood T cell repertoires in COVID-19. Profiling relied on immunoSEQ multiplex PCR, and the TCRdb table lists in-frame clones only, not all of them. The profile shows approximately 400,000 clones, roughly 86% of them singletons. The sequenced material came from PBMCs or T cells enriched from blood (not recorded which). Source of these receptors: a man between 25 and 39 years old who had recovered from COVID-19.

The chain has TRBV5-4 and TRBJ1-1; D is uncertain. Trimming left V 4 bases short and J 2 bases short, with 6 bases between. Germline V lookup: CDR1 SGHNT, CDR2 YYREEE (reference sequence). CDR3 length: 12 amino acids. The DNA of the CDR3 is TGTGCCAGCAGCAAAAGCAACACTGAAGCTTTCTTT. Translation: CASSKSNTEAFF. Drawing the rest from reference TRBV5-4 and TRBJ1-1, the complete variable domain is ETGVTQSPTHLIKTRGQQVTLRCSSQSGHNTVSWYQQALGQGPQFIFQYYREEENGRGNFPPRFSGLQFPNYSSELNVNALELDDSALYLCASSKSNTEAFFGQGTRLTVV.

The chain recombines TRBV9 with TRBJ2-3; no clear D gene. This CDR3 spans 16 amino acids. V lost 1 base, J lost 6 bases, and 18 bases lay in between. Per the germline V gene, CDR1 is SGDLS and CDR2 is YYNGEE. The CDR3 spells CASSVTTDFPGDTQYF. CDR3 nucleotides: TGTGCCAGCAGCGTAACTACTGACTTCCCCGGGGATACGCAGTATTTT.

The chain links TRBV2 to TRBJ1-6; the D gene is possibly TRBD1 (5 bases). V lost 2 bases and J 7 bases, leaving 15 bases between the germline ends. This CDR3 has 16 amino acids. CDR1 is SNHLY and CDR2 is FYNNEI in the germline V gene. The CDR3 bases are TGTGCCAGCAGTGAAAGCGTCTCGGCAGGGAATTCACCCCTCCACTTT. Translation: CASSESVSAGNSPLHF.

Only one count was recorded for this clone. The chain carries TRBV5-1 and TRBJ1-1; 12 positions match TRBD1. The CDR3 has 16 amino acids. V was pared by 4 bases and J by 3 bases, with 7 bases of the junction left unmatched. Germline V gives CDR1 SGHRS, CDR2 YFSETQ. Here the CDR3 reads CASSRAGQGAYTEAFF. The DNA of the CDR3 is TGCGCCAGCAGCCGCGCGGGACAGGGGGCATACACTGAAGCTTTCTTT.

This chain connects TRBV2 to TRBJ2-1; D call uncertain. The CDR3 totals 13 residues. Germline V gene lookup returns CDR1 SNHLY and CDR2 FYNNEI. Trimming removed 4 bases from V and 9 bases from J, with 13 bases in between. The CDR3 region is CASSVLHGREQFF. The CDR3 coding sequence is TGTGCCAGCAGTGTTTTGCACGGTCGTGAGCAGTTCTTC.

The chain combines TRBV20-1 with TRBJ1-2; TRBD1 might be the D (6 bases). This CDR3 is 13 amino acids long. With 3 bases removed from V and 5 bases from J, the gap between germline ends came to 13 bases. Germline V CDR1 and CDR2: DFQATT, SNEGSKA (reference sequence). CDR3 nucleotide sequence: TGCAGTGCTAGTGGGGGGCAGGGTTATGGCTACACCTTC. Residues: CSASGGQGYGYTF.

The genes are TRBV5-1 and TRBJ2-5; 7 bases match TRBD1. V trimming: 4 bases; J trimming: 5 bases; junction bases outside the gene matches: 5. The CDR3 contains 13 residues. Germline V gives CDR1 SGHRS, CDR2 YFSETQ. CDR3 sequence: CASSPGQRETQYF. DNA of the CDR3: TGCGCCAGCAGCCCGGGACAGAGGGAGACCCAGTACTTC.

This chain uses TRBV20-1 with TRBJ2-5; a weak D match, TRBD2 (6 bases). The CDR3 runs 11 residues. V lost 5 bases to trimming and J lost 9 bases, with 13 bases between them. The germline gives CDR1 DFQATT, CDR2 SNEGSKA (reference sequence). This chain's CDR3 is CSASATGAQYF. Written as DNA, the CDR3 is TGCAGTGCTTCTGCTACGGGAGCCCAGTACTTC.

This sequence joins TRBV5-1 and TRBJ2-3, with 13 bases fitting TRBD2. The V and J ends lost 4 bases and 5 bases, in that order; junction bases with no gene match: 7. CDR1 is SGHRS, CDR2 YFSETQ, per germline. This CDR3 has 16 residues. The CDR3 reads CASSLTSGGLGDTQYF. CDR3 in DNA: TGCGCCAGCAGCCTGACTAGCGGGGGGCTCGGAGATACGCAGTATTTT. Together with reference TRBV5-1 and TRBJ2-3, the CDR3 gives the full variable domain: KAGVTQTPRYLIKTRGQQVTLSCSPISGHRSVSWYQQTPGQGLQFLFEYFSETQRNKGNFPGRFSGRQFSNSRSEMNVSTLELGDSALYLCASSLTSGGLGDTQYFGPGTRLTVL.

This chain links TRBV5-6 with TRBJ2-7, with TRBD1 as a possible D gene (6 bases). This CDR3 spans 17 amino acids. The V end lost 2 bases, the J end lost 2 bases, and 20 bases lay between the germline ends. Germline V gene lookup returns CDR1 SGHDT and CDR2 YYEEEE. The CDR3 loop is CASSFRYTTGLAYEQYF. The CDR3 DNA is TGTGCCAGCAGCTTTCGTTATACGACAGGACTTGCCTACGAGCAGTACTTC.

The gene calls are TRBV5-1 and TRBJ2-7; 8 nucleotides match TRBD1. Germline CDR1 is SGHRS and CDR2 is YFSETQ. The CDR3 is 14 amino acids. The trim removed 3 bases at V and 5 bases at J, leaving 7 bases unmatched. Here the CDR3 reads CASSSGLQGDEQYF. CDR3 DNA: TGCGCCAGCAGCTCCGGGCTACAGGGGGACGAGCAGTACTTC.

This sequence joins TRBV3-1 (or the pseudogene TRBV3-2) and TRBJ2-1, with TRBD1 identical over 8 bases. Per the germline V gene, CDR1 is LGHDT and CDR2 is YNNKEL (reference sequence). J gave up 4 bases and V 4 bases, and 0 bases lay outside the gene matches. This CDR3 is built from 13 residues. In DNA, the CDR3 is TGTGCCAGCAGCCGACAGGGGTACAATGAGCAGTTCTTC. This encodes CASSRQGYNEQFF.

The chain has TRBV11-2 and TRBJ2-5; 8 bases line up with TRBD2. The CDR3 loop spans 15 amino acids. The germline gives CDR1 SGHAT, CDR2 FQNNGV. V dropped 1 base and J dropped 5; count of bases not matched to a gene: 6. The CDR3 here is CASSLGGLESETQYF. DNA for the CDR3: TGTGCCAGCAGCTTAGGGGGACTAGAATCGGAGACCCAGTACTTC.

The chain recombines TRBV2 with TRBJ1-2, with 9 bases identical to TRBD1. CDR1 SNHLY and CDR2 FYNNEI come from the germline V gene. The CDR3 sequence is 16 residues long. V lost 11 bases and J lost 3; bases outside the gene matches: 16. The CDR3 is CADSRGQGSSYYGYTF. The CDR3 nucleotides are TGTGCCGATTCAAGGGGACAGGGATCGTCTTACTATGGCTACACCTTC.

The CDR3 loop reads CASSVEGLNEKLFF. For the CDR3, the DNA is TGTGCCAGCAGCGTGGAGGGGCTTAATGAAAAACTGTTTTTT. The V call is TRBV9, the J call TRBJ1-4; tentative D call: TRBD1 (5 bases). The CDR3 has 14 amino acids. Per germline, CDR1 SGDLS and CDR2 YYNGEE. V lost 2 bases and J 4 bases, leaving 9 bases between the germline ends.

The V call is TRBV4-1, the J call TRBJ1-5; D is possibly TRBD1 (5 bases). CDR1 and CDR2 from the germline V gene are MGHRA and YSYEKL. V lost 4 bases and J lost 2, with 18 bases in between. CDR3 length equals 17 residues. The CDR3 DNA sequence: TGCGCCAGCAGCCGAGAAAAGGGGACTCGGGGCAATCAGCCCCAGCATTTT. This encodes CASSREKGTRGNQPQHF.

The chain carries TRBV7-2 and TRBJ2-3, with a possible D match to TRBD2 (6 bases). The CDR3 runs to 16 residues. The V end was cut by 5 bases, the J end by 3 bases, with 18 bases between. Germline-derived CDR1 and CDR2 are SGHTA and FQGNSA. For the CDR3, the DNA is TGTGCCAGCAGCACCCGGGTAGCGGAAGGTACAGATACGCAGTATTTT. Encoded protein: CASSTRVAEGTDTQYF.

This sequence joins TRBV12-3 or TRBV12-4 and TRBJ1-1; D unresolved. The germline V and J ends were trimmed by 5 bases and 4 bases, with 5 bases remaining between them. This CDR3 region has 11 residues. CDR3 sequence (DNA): TGTGCCAGCAGTCGGGGCACTGAAGCTTTCTTT. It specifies CASSRGTEAFF.

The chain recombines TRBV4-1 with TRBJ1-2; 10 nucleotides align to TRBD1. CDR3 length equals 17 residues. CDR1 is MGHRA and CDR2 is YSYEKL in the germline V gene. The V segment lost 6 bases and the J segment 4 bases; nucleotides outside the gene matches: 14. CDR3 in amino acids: CASRPPSGTGALYGYTF. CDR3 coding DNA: TGCGCCAGCAGACCACCTTCGGGGACAGGGGCTCTCTATGGCTACACCTTC.

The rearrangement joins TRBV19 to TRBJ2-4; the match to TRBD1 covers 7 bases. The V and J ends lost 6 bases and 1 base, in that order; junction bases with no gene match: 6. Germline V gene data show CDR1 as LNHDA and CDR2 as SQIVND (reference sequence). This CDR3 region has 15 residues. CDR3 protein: CASSDRARAKNIQYF. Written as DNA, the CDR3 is TGTGCCAGTAGCGACAGGGCCCGTGCCAAAAACATTCAGTACTTC.

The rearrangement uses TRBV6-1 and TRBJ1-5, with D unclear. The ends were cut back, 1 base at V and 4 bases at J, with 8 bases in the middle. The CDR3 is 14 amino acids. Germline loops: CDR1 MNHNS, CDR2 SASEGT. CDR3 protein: CASSEGAGNQPQHF. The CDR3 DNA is TGTGCCAGCAGTGAAGGGGCGGGGAATCAGCCCCAGCATTTT.

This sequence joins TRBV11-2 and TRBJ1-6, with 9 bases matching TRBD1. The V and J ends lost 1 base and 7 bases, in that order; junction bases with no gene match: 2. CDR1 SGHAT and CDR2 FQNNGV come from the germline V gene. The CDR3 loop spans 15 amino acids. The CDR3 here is CASSLVGQGNSPLHF. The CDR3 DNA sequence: TGTGCCAGCAGCTTAGTGGGACAGGGCAATTCACCCCTCCACTTT. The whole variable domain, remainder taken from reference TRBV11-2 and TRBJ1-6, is EAGVAQSPRYKIIEKRQSVAFWCNPISGHATLYWYQQILGQGPKLLIQFQNNGVVDDSQLPKDRFSAERLKGVDSTLKIQPAKLEDSAVYLCASSLVGQGNSPLHFGNGTRLTVT.

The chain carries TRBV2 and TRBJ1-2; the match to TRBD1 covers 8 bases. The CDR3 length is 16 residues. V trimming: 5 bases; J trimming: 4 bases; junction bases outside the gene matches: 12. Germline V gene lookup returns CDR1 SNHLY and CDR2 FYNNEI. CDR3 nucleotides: TGTGCCAGCAGTCCCGGGACAGGAGGGGGAGGCTATGGCTACACCTTC. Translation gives CASSPGTGGGGYGYTF. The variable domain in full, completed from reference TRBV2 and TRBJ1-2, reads EPEVTQTPSHQVTQMGQEVILRCVPISNHLYFYWYRQILGQKVEFLVSFYNNEISEKSEIFDDQFSVERPDGSNFTLKIRSTKLEDSAMYFCASSPGTGGGGYGYTFGSGTRLTVV.